Listed here are 3 T cell receptor beta chains from one sample, sequenced in a study of blood T cells in healthy people across ages. Together with a sample-barcoded 5' primer, a J-beta primer mix was included in a second PCR lasting roughly 6 to 12 cycles. A single record per CDR3 protein comes from TCRdb applying MiXCR to the 5' RACE reads. Among hundreds of thousands of distinct CDR3 sequences listed, about 48% were seen once. Sequenced material: blood. Receptors were obtained from a man aged 30-40 years in good health.

Only a few counts were recorded for this clonotype. This chain uses TRBV4-2 with TRBJ2-3; no definite D call. V was cut by 1 base and J by 9 bases, with 5 bases left in between. Germline CDR1 LGHNA, CDR2 YNFKEQ. The CDR3 extends over 11 amino acids. CDR3: CASSQAFTQYF. The CDR3 region has the DNA TGTGCCAGCAGCCAAGCATTCACGCAGTATTTT.

This chain links TRBV21-1 with TRBJ1-2. TRBV21-1 is tagged as a pseudogene. The CDR3 contains 15 residues. The DNA for the CDR3 is TGTGCCAGCAGCAAAGAGACGTACAGCGGCTATGGCTACACCTTC. Translated, it gives CASSKETYSGYGYTF.

The rearrangement uses TRBV11-2 and TRBJ2-5, with a possible D match to TRBD2 (7 bases). Per germline, CDR1 SGHAT and CDR2 FQNNGV. The CDR3 is made up of 16 amino acids. Trimming stripped 4 bases from V and 2 bases from J, with 17 bases between. This chain's CDR3 is CASSSYSGGQQETQYF. Written as DNA, the CDR3 is TGTGCCAGCAGCTCCTATTCGGGGGGCCAGCAAGAGACCCAGTACTTC.